Below, 28 T cell receptor beta chains from the same sample are listed, as sequenced in a study of blood T cell repertoires in COVID-19 (dated by TCRdb to the early 2020s). The library was prepared using the immunoSEQ multiplex PCR assay. TCRdb mirrors the immuneACCESS table, restricted to in-frame sequences. Some clones are absent from its copies; in checked studies, under half trace to an unresolved V gene, and the reason for the others is unknown. Here the sample has hundreds of thousands of clones; 85% occur a single time. In total, the top ten clones hold 2.5% to 3% of the sample. The sample taken for sequencing was PBMCs or T cells enriched from blood (not recorded which). All receptors come from a woman between 45 and 60 years old who had recovered from COVID-19.

This clone occurred once. The chain employs TRBV19 and TRBJ2-6, with D maybe TRBD1 (6 bases). The CDR3 is made up of 16 amino acids. V lost 7 bases and J 0 bases, leaving 13 bases between the germline ends. Germline loops: CDR1 LNHDA, CDR2 SQIVND (reference sequence). The CDR3 DNA reads as TGTGCCAGTATGGTACAGGGCCCCTCTGGGGCCAACGTCCTGACTTTC. It yields the protein CASMVQGPSGANVLTF.

The gene calls are TRBV29-1 and TRBJ2-5, with 9 bases that match TRBD2. The CDR3 has 13 residues. With 6 bases clipped from V and 2 bases from J, the junction kept 4 bases outside the gene matches. Looked up from germline, CDR1 is SQVTM and CDR2 is ANQGSEA. CDR3 DNA: TGCAGCGTGTCGACTAGCGGACAAGAGACCCAGTACTTC. Translated, it gives CSVSTSGQETQYF. Full variable domain (outside the CDR3, taken from reference TRBV29-1 and TRBJ2-5): SAVISQKPSRDICQRGTSLTIQCQVDSQVTMMFWYRQQPGQSLTLIATANQGSEATYESGFVIDKFPISRPNLTFSTLTVSNMSPEDSSIYLCSVSTSGQETQYFGPGTRLLVL.

This clone has more than one count but fewer than ten. J is TRBJ1-2 and V is TRBV11-2, with D tentatively TRBD1 (5 bases). The CDR3 contains 15 residues. The germline CDR1 and CDR2 sequences are SGHAT and FQNNGV. The germline V and J ends were trimmed by 1 base and 2 bases, with 11 bases remaining between them. CDR3 coding DNA: TGTGCCAGCAGCTTAGTGCAGGGTTGGAACTATGGCTACACCTTC. It codes for CASSLVQGWNYGYTF. The full variable domain, in which reference TRBV11-2 and TRBJ1-2 provide the parts outside the CDR3, is EAGVAQSPRYKIIEKRQSVAFWCNPISGHATLYWYQQILGQGPKLLIQFQNNGVVDDSQLPKDRFSAERLKGVDSTLKIQPAKLEDSAVYLCASSLVQGWNYGYTFGSGTRLTVV.

This clone was found a few times. The chain links TRBV7-6 to TRBJ2-7; 7 bases match TRBD2. In germline, CDR1 is SGHVS, CDR2 FNYEAQ. V gave up 4 bases and J gave up 3 bases; unmatched junction bases: 6. The CDR3 covers 14 residues. CDR3 DNA: TGTGCCAGCAGCTCTAGCGGATCCCTCTACGAGCAGTACTTC. Its translation: CASSSSGSLYEQYF.

The J gene is TRBJ1-2, the V gene TRBV6-2 or TRBV6-3, with a tentative D call TRBD1 (5 bases). V was shortened by 4 bases and J by 6 bases, with 18 bases between the two germline ends. The CDR3 is 15 amino acids. The V gene's germline CDR1 is MNHEY and CDR2 SVGEGT. The CDR3 here is CASSSRGGALNGYTF. CDR3 nucleotide sequence: TGTGCCAGCAGTTCCCGAGGAGGGGCCCTAAATGGCTACACCTTC.

This chain joins TRBV19 and TRBJ2-5, with 7 positions matching TRBD2. Germline assignment: CDR1 LNHDA and CDR2 SQIVND (reference sequence). This CDR3 spans 15 amino acids. The ends lost 6 bases at V and 1 base at J; junction bases unmatched: 8. CDR3 amino acids: CASSDTSSGQETQYF. CDR3 in DNA: TGTGCCAGTAGCGACACCTCTAGCGGCCAAGAGACCCAGTACTTC.

The V and J genes are TRBV28 and TRBJ1-2; perhaps TRBD1 as D (5 bases). Germline V lookup: CDR1 MDHEN, CDR2 SYDVKM. CDR3 length: 14 residues. V was pared by 1 base and J by 4 bases, with 10 bases between. CDR3 coding DNA: TGTGCCAGCAGTTTATTGACAGCCTCCTATGGCTACACCTTC. Translated, it gives CASSLLTASYGYTF.

This chain connects TRBV18 to TRBJ2-7; D possibly corresponds to TRBD1 (6 bases). V gave up 3 bases and J gave up 7 bases, with 19 bases separating them. Germline V gene sequence: CDR1 KGHSH, CDR2 LQKENI. The CDR3 has 15 residues. CDR3 coding DNA: TGTGCCAGCTCACCCCTGGTGGCAGGGGCCGGGGAGCAGTACTTC. Protein product: CASSPLVAGAGEQYF.

The V call is TRBV5-6, the J call TRBJ2-1; 7 positions match TRBD2. The V gene end was trimmed by 4 bases and the J gene end by 3 bases; junction bases not matched to a gene: 13. The CDR3 consists of 17 residues. Germline V gives CDR1 SGHDT, CDR2 YYEEEE. CDR3: CASSTFGTSVFYNEQFF. The CDR3 DNA is TGTGCCAGCAGCACCTTCGGAACTAGCGTCTTCTACAATGAGCAGTTCTTC.

The chain employs TRBV6-5 and TRBJ2-5; D remains ambiguous. Between the trimmed V and J ends, which lost 5 bases and 4 bases, there was a span of 11 bases. The CDR3 length is 13 residues. Germline loops: CDR1 MNHEY, CDR2 SVGAGI. CDR3 bases: TGTGCCAGCAGTCCCCCTATGCGAGAGACCCAGTACTTC. Translated: CASSPPMRETQYF.

The chain employs TRBV4-3 and TRBJ1-1; D is undetermined. The V end lost 0 bases, the J end lost 1 base, and 18 bases lay between the germline ends. Germline loops: CDR1 LGHNA, CDR2 YSLEER. The CDR3 is made up of 18 amino acids. The DNA of the CDR3 is TGCGCCAGCAGCCAAGATATGTGGCGGGAGGCGGGGAACACTGAAGCTTTCTTT. Encoded protein: CASSQDMWREAGNTEAFF.

The rearrangement uses TRBV7-5 and TRBJ2-1; the D segment call TRBD2 is taken from the table without a DNA check. TRBV7-5 is recorded as a pseudogene. The CDR3 loop spans 14 amino acids. CDR3 loop: CVRSFVGAPNEQFF. The CDR3 DNA reads TGTGTCAGAAGCTTTGTGGGAGCCCCCAATGAGCAGTTCTTC.

The chain recombines TRBV7-2 with TRBJ1-1; maybe TRBD1 (6 bases). The CDR3 length is 14 residues. V was shortened by 7 bases and J by 9 bases, with 21 bases between the two germline ends. Looked up from germline, CDR1 is SGHTA and CDR2 is FQGNSA. CDR3 protein: CASTTGTPNAKAFF. Here the CDR3 DNA reads TGTGCCAGCACAACCGGGACACCGAATGCTAAAGCTTTCTTT.

This clone was counted once. This chain connects TRBV19 to TRBJ2-7, with no clear D. Germline CDR1 is LNHDA and CDR2 is SQIVND (reference sequence). Trimming took off 1 base at V and 5 bases at J, with 15 bases between the two ends. The CDR3 has 15 residues. In DNA form, the CDR3 reads TGTGCCAGTAGTATAGGTAACCTAGGCCTCCACGAGCAGTACTTC. It is translated as CASSIGNLGLHEQYF.

The V and J genes are TRBV5-1 and TRBJ2-4; 16 nucleotides match TRBD2. CDR3 size: 18 residues. The trim removed 5 bases at V and 1 base at J, leaving 6 bases unmatched. The germline CDR1 and CDR2 sequences are SGHRS and YFSETQ. In nucleotides, the CDR3 is TGCGCCAGCAGACAGGGACTAGCGGGGGGGCTGGCCAAAAACATTCAGTACTTC. Encoded protein: CASRQGLAGGLAKNIQYF.

This clone was found once. The genes are TRBV6-2 or TRBV6-3 and TRBJ1-1; 11 bases match TRBD1. CDR1 MNHEY and CDR2 SVGEGT come from the germline V gene. The CDR3 covers 18 residues. The J segment lost 1 base and the V segment lost 6 bases, leaving 13 bases of the junction unmatched. CDR3 in DNA: TGTGCCAGCAGCCCTCTCGGACAGGGGGCCATGGGGAACACTGAAGCTTTCTTT. Encoded protein: CASSPLGQGAMGNTEAFF.

The chain combines TRBV5-1 with TRBJ2-7, with 7 bases that match TRBD2. Germline CDR1 reads SGHRS; CDR2 reads YFSETQ. The trim removed 2 bases at V and 6 bases at J, leaving 8 bases unmatched. The CDR3 is made up of 14 amino acids. DNA of the CDR3: TGCGCCAGCAGCTTACGACTAGCTTCATTCGAGCAGTACTTC. Its protein product is CASSLRLASFEQYF.

CDR3 loop: CASSKRTSGGLNTGELFF. The CDR3 bases are TGTGCCAGCAGCAAGCGGACTAGCGGGGGCCTGAACACCGGGGAGCTGTTTTTT. The chain combines TRBV7-8 with TRBJ2-2; 13 bases map to TRBD2. The CDR3 sequence is 18 residues long. Trimming removed 5 bases from V and 1 base from J; junction bases left unmatched: 7. Germline V lookup: CDR1 SGHVS, CDR2 FQNEAQ.

V gene TRBV4-3 combines with J gene TRBJ1-2, with D maybe TRBD1 (6 bases). Germline-derived CDR1 and CDR2 are LGHNA and YSLEER. The germline V and J ends were trimmed by 0 bases and 5 bases, with 10 bases remaining between them. This CDR3 is 14 amino acids long. CDR3 region: CASSQDRQAYGYTF. For the CDR3, the DNA is TGCGCCAGCAGCCAAGATCGACAGGCATATGGCTACACCTTC.

This clone was seen just once. The gene calls are TRBV7-2 and TRBJ1-1; perhaps TRBD1 as D (6 bases). The V gene lost 1 base and the J gene lost 7 bases, with 10 bases spanning the gap. From germline, CDR1 is SGHTA and CDR2 FQGNSA. The CDR3 is 13 residues long. The DNA for the CDR3 is TGTGCCAGCAGCTTAGTACAGGGTATTGAAGCTTTCTTT. It codes for CASSLVQGIEAFF.

The rearrangement links TRBV7-8 to TRBJ2-2; D unresolved. This CDR3 region has 16 residues. V gave up 5 bases and J gave up 0 bases, with 13 bases separating them. Per germline, CDR1 SGHVS and CDR2 FQNEAQ. The CDR3 region has the DNA TGTGCCAGCAGCGCGATGCCTTCTGCGAACACCGGGGAGCTGTTTTTT. Its translation is CASSAMPSANTGELFF.

This chain joins TRBV7-8 and TRBJ1-2, with a tentative D call TRBD1 (5 bases). Germline CDR1 and CDR2: SGHVS and FQNEAQ. This CDR3 has 13 amino acids. V was trimmed by 1 base and J by 3 bases, leaving 6 bases between them. This CDR3 reads CASSLVRDYGYTF. In nucleotides, the CDR3 is TGTGCCAGCAGCTTAGTCAGGGACTATGGCTACACCTTC.

This clone appeared a few times. This chain connects TRBV3-1 (or the pseudogene TRBV3-2) to TRBJ1-5; 9 nucleotides align to TRBD1. Germline CDR1 and CDR2: LGHDT and YNNKEL (reference sequence). The CDR3 length is 16 residues. V dropped 3 bases and J dropped 5; count of bases not matched to a gene: 8. CDR3 DNA: TGTGCCAGCAGCCAGGACGGGACAGGGCGTTATCAGCCCCAGCATTTT. This translates into CASSQDGTGRYQPQHF.

In its sample, this clone was seen once. V gene TRBV11-2 combines with J gene TRBJ2-7; 8 positions match TRBD2. Germline lookup yields CDR1 SGHAT and CDR2 FQNNGV. V was pared by 0 bases and J by 0 bases, with 1 base of the junction left unmatched. CDR3 length: 15 amino acids. The CDR3 loop reads CASSLDLAGSYEQYF. CDR3 DNA: TGTGCCAGCAGCTTAGACCTAGCGGGCTCCTACGAGCAGTACTTC.

V usage is TRBV5-1 and J usage is TRBJ2-2; D ambiguous. This CDR3 comprises 14 residues. The germline gives CDR1 SGHRS, CDR2 YFSETQ. V shed 2 bases and J shed 5 bases, with 10 bases lying between them. CDR3 nucleotide sequence: TGCGCCAGCAGCTTCAGTGCTAGAACCGGGGAGCTGTTTTTT. It codes for CASSFSARTGELFF.

This clone was observed once. V is TRBV24-1 and J is TRBJ2-1; 7 nucleotides agree with TRBD1. This CDR3 has 14 residues. The V segment lost 5 bases and the J segment 2 bases; nucleotides outside the gene matches: 2. Germline V CDR1 and CDR2: KGHDR, SFDVKD. The CDR3 sequence is CATSAGTAYNEQFF. Here the CDR3 DNA reads TGTGCCACCAGTGCCGGGACAGCCTACAATGAGCAGTTCTTC.

The chain joins TRBV19 to TRBJ1-5, with D unclear. The germline V gene encodes CDR1 LNHDA and CDR2 SQIVND (reference sequence). The germline V and J ends were trimmed by 7 bases and 2 bases, with 18 bases remaining between them. The CDR3 extends over 16 amino acids. This chain's CDR3 is CASTPLMGEGNQPQHF. The CDR3 DNA is TGTGCCAGTACCCCCCTTATGGGAGAGGGCAATCAGCCCCAGCATTTT.

The V and J genes are TRBV5-4 and TRBJ2-7; TRBD1 aligns across 9 bases. The V gene's germline CDR1 is SGHNT and CDR2 YYREEE (reference sequence). There are 16 residues in the CDR3. With 0 bases clipped from V and 5 bases from J, the junction kept 9 bases outside the gene matches. CDR3 region: CASSLAPGTGPHEQYF. CDR3 DNA sequence: TGTGCCAGCAGCTTGGCCCCCGGGACAGGGCCCCACGAGCAGTACTTC.